This T cell receptor (beta chain) comes out of a study of technical replicates of blood from several donors. The CDR3 runs 14 residues. Per the germline V gene, CDR1 is SGHNT and CDR2 is YENEEA. Trimming removed 5 bases from V and 0 bases from J, with 10 bases in between. The assay was immunoSEQ multiplex PCR, and TCRdb's table has in-frame clones only and misses some. Of some 75,000 clones listed, 90% to 98% were seen once; the top ten hold approximately 0.3%. The clonotype comes from a human donor in good health. Source material: T cells isolated from PBMCs. The V gene is TRBV11-3, the J gene TRBJ1-1; D possibly corresponds to TRBD1 (5 bases). The CDR3 bases are TGTGCCAGCAGCGCCGACAGTATGAACACTGAAGCTTTCTTT. Its protein is CASSADSMNTEAFF.